Following are 27 T cell receptor beta chains from one sample sequenced in a study of beta chain features in type 1 diabetes. Study observations and caveats: Significant though moderate, a shortening of TCRB CDR3s appeared in all four CD4+ subsets of Type 1 diabetes patients.

These receptors are not linked to any known antigen. The authors reverse transcribed all of the isolated RNA, so sequencing captured expressed TCRB transcripts. Profiled with immunoSEQ multiplex PCR; TCRdb holds only in-frame clones, not every one. The data contain about 340,000 clones, 7% to 10% of them singletons. The sequenced material came from central memory CD4+ T cells from blood. These TCRs come from a man aged 25 to 40 with type 1 diabetes.

At least ten counts were recorded for this clone. The chain joins TRBV7-2 to TRBJ2-1; either TRBD1 or TRBD2 may supply D (5 bases each). The length of the CDR3 is 14 residues. Between the trimmed V and J ends, which lost 5 bases and 4 bases, there was a span of 12 bases. CDR1 is SGHTA and CDR2 is FQGNSA in the germline V gene. Here the CDR3 DNA reads TGTGCCAGCAGCCAGGGACGGAATTACAATGAGCAGTTCTTC. It codes for CASSQGRNYNEQFF.

The chain links TRBV19 to TRBJ1-5, with 7 positions matching TRBD1. The CDR3 consists of 15 residues. V was clipped by 6 bases and J by 5 bases; unmatched bases: 10. The germline CDR1 and CDR2 sequences are LNHDA and SQIVND (reference sequence). Here the CDR3 reads CASSLQGIGDQPQHF. The CDR3 DNA is TGTGCCAGTAGCTTACAGGGGATAGGGGATCAGCCCCAGCATTTT.

This clone was seen at least ten times. The same CDR3 arises from other DNA sequences in this sample as well. V gene TRBV18 combines with J gene TRBJ2-7; D is undetermined. Trimming shortened V by 2 bases and J by 4 bases, and 3 bases separated the two germline ends. The germline CDR1 and CDR2 sequences are KGHSH and LQKENI. The length of the CDR3 is 11 residues. CDR3 nucleotide sequence: TGTGCCAGCTCACCAGATTACGAGCAGTACTTC. Its translation is CASSPDYEQYF.

Only a few counts were recorded for this clone. The V gene is TRBV11-3, the J gene TRBJ2-5; 9 bases fit TRBD2. J gave up 3 bases and V 4 bases, and 6 bases lay outside the gene matches. CDR3 length equals 15 residues. The germline V gene encodes CDR1 SGHNT and CDR2 YENEEA. CDR3 nucleotides: TGTGCCAGCAGCTCTGGACTAGCGAGGGAAGAGACCCAGTACTTC. This gives the protein CASSSGLAREETQYF.

Only a few counts were recorded for this clone. This chain connects TRBV19 to TRBJ2-3; D is uncertain. Germline V CDR1 and CDR2: LNHDA, SQIVND (reference sequence). The CDR3 has 14 amino acids. V dropped 3 bases and J dropped 2 bases, with 9 bases sitting between them. The CDR3 DNA sequence: TGTGCCAGTAGTATGAAACTAACCACAGATACGCAGTATTTT. Amino acid sequence: CASSMKLTTDTQYF.

The chain employs TRBV30 and TRBJ2-5; TRBD1 or TRBD2 may be the D gene (6 bases each). The CDR3 is 12 amino acids. Between the trimmed V and J ends, which lost 4 bases and 4 bases, there was a span of 10 bases. Germline V gene data show CDR1 as GTSNPN and CDR2 as SVGIG (reference sequence). This chain's CDR3 is CAWNGGRETQYF. The CDR3, as DNA: TGTGCCTGGAATGGGGGGCGAGAGACCCAGTACTTC.

The V gene is TRBV5-6, the J gene TRBJ1-2, with TRBD1 as a possible D gene (5 bases). CDR3 length: 13 amino acids. Trimming left V 2 bases short and J 3 bases short, with 8 bases between. Looked up from germline, CDR1 is SGHDT and CDR2 is YYEEEE. The CDR3 nucleotides are TGTGCCAGCAGCTTTATGGGGCACTATGGCTACACCTTC. Its protein product is CASSFMGHYGYTF.

This clone has just a few counts. The chain carries TRBV28 and TRBJ1-1; weak D call: TRBD1 (5 bases). The CDR3 loop spans 14 amino acids. Deletions cut 8 bases from V and 5 bases from J, with 18 bases between. The germline V gene encodes CDR1 MDHEN and CDR2 SYDVKM. This chain's CDR3 is CASEVRTGGTEAFF. The CDR3 DNA reads as TGTGCCAGCGAGGTCCGGACTGGGGGTACTGAAGCTTTCTTT.

This rearrangement joins TRBV29-1 to TRBJ1-2; no clear D gene. Germline-derived CDR1 and CDR2 are SQVTM and ANQGSEA. The V and J ends lost 3 bases and 1 base respectively, with 15 bases between them. This CDR3 spans 15 amino acids. In DNA form, the CDR3 reads TGCAGCGTTGATAAGGGTTCGGGGAATAACTATGGCTACACCTTC. Translated, it gives CSVDKGSGNNYGYTF.

The chain links TRBV6-6 to TRBJ2-3, with D perhaps TRBD1 (5 bases). Trimming took off 2 bases at V and 5 bases at J, with 11 bases between the two ends. Germline assignment: CDR1 MNHNY and CDR2 SVGAGI (reference sequence). CDR3 length equals 14 residues. The CDR3 DNA sequence: TGTGCCAGCAGTTACGGGGCTAGTCAAGATACGCAGTATTTT. Protein: CASSYGASQDTQYF.

V usage is TRBV11-2 and J usage is TRBJ1-1, with a possible D match to TRBD1 (5 bases). This CDR3 is 14 amino acids long. The germline V and J ends were trimmed by 6 bases and 1 base, with 12 bases remaining between them. Germline lookup yields CDR1 SGHAT and CDR2 FQNNGV. CDR3 region: CASRSYQGNTEAFF. The CDR3 DNA follows: TGTGCCAGCAGGTCCTACCAGGGGAACACTGAAGCTTTCTTT.

CDR3 bases: TGTGCCAGCAGTGAACAGGGTCGGTTAGAGACCCAGTACTTC. It encodes CASSEQGRLETQYF. The rearrangement joins TRBV2 to TRBJ2-5, with D possibly TRBD1 on 5 matching bases. CDR1 and CDR2 (germline): SNHLY, FYNNEI. The CDR3 is 14 amino acids. Trimming pared 2 bases from V and 4 bases from J, leaving 11 bases between.

This clone was seen a few times. This chain joins TRBV7-2 and TRBJ1-2; perhaps TRBD1 as D (6 bases). Germline CDR1 is SGHTA and CDR2 is FQGNSA. The CDR3 is made up of 14 amino acids. The V end lost 3 bases, the J end lost 2 bases, and 10 bases lay between the germline ends. This chain's CDR3 is CASSLVTGNYGYTF. CDR3 coding DNA: TGTGCCAGCAGCTTGGTTACAGGGAACTATGGCTACACCTTC.

There are a few counts of this clone. The chain employs TRBV4-2 and TRBJ2-1; no definite D call. CDR1 and CDR2 from the germline V gene are LGHNA and YNFKEQ. The V end was cut by 3 bases, the J end by 2 bases, with 11 bases between. The CDR3 length is 15 residues. The CDR3 nucleotides read TGTGCCAGCAGCCATTCGGCGACCCCCTACAATGAGCAGTTCTTC. Translated: CASSHSATPYNEQFF.

The chain has TRBV12-5 and TRBJ1-1, with D unresolved. The germline gives CDR1 LGHNT, CDR2 FRNRAP. The CDR3 loop spans 14 amino acids. Trimming pared 1 base from V and 4 bases from J, leaving 10 bases between. This CDR3 reads CASGLGQTSTEAFF. DNA for the CDR3: TGTGCTAGTGGTTTGGGGCAGACAAGCACTGAAGCTTTCTTT.

This clone has just a few counts. A much larger clonotype is one base distant, so this may be a read error. The chain has TRBV5-4 and TRBJ2-2, with D uncertain. The CDR3 is made up of 12 amino acids. Germline V gene data show CDR1 as SGHNT and CDR2 as YYREEE (reference sequence). Trimming took 2 bases from V and 2 from J, leaving 1 base between them. The CDR3 nucleotides read TGTGCCAGCAGCTTTAACACCGGGGAGCTGTTTTTT. Its protein product is CASSFNTGELFF.

The V gene is TRBV7-8, the J gene TRBJ2-1; D tentatively fits TRBD1 or TRBD2 (5 bases each). The germline V and J ends were trimmed by 5 bases and 7 bases, with 15 bases remaining between them. CDR3 size: 14 residues. Germline-derived CDR1 and CDR2 are SGHVS and FQNEAQ. CDR3 loop: CASSHLGPTNEQFF. CDR3 sequence (DNA): TGTGCCAGCAGCCACTTGGGACCAACGAATGAGCAGTTCTTC.

This chain links TRBV2 with TRBJ2-7; D is unclear. The CDR3 contains 14 residues. V lost 8 bases, J lost 0 bases, and 14 bases lay in between. Germline V gives CDR1 SNHLY, CDR2 FYNNEI. The CDR3 sequence: CASFQEPDSYEQYF. The CDR3 DNA follows: TGTGCCAGCTTTCAGGAGCCCGACTCCTACGAGCAGTACTTC.

This clone was seen a handful of times. The V call is TRBV29-1, the J call TRBJ2-5; 7 bases align to TRBD1. The V and J ends lost 7 bases and 4 bases, in that order; junction bases with no gene match: 9. The CDR3 totals 13 residues. Germline lookup yields CDR1 SQVTM and CDR2 ANQGSEA. Written as DNA, the CDR3 is TGCAGCGCGGACAGGCTTGGGCTAGAGACCCAGTACTTC. Translating gives CSADRLGLETQYF.

V gene TRBV6-5 combines with J gene TRBJ1-5; D gene unclear. There are 15 residues in the CDR3. Deletions cut 2 bases from V and 0 bases from J, with 8 bases between. Germline V gene sequence: CDR1 MNHEY, CDR2 SVGAGI. The CDR3 is CASSYTGDSNQPQHF. CDR3 nucleotide sequence: TGTGCCAGCAGTTACACCGGGGATAGCAATCAGCCCCAGCATTTT.

This clone has a handful of counts. The chain is built from TRBV6-6 and TRBJ2-6; D call uncertain. This CDR3 comprises 12 residues. V lost 11 bases and J 2 bases, leaving 7 bases between the germline ends. The germline V gene encodes CDR1 MNHNY and CDR2 SVGAGI (reference sequence). The CDR3 bases are TGTGCCGGAGCCCCTGGGGCCAACGTCCTGACTTTC. This encodes CAGAPGANVLTF.

In this sample, this clone turned up a few times. The chain combines TRBV27 with TRBJ2-3, with 10 nucleotides matching TRBD2. Germline V CDR1 and CDR2: MNHEY, SMNVEV (reference sequence). The CDR3 runs 17 residues. The V gene end was trimmed by 3 bases and the J gene end by 8 bases; junction bases not matched to a gene: 14. Here the CDR3 DNA reads TGTGCCAGCAGTTTGGGGGCACTAGCGGGGCTCTTAGTTACGCAGTATTTT. It encodes CASSLGALAGLLVTQYF.

This clone was seen more than once but under ten times. The chain combines TRBV19 with TRBJ1-2; the D is unclear. The CDR3 runs to 15 residues. Trimming took off 0 bases at V and 1 base at J, with 9 bases between the two ends. Germline loops: CDR1 LNHDA, CDR2 SQIVND (reference sequence). DNA for the CDR3: TGTGCCAGTAGTATAGATCACCGGAATAACTATGGCTACACCTTC. Translating gives CASSIDHRNNYGYTF.

This clone was found a few times. J is TRBJ2-1 and V is TRBV6-1; 7 nucleotides line up with TRBD1. J gave up 0 bases and V 4 bases, and 0 bases lay outside the gene matches. This CDR3 is built from 14 residues. Germline V gives CDR1 MNHNS, CDR2 SASEGT. CDR3 sequence: CASSGDSSYNEQFF. The CDR3 DNA follows: TGTGCCAGCAGTGGGGACAGCTCCTACAATGAGCAGTTCTTC.

The chain is built from TRBV11-2 and TRBJ2-1; TRBD2 aligns across 9 bases. The V gene end was trimmed by 3 bases and the J gene end by 4 bases; junction bases not matched to a gene: 13. Germline lookup yields CDR1 SGHAT and CDR2 FQNNGV. This CDR3 spans 18 amino acids. The CDR3 loop reads CASSFSPISGGEYNEQFF. CDR3 nucleotide sequence: TGTGCCAGCAGCTTCTCCCCCATTAGCGGGGGAGAGTACAATGAGCAGTTCTTC.

This clone was detected a few times. Distinct nucleotide sequences in the sample also encode this CDR3. V gene TRBV4-3 combines with J gene TRBJ1-1; D is perhaps TRBD1 (5 bases). There are 15 residues in the CDR3. The germline V gene has CDR1 LGHNA and CDR2 YSLEER. V gave up 0 bases and J gave up 3 bases, with 11 bases separating them. In nucleotides, the CDR3 is TGCGCCAGCAGCCAAGATCCCCAGGGATACACTGAAGCTTTCTTT. Its translation: CASSQDPQGYTEAFF.

The V gene is TRBV6-5, the J gene TRBJ2-3; the match to TRBD1 covers 7 bases. The ends lost 10 bases at V and 4 bases at J; junction bases unmatched: 11. This CDR3 comprises 14 residues. CDR1 and CDR2 (germline): MNHEY, SVGAGI. This CDR3 reads CATLLRQGADTQYF. The CDR3 DNA follows: TGTGCCACCCTCCTCCGACAGGGCGCAGATACGCAGTATTTT.